This T cell receptor (beta chain) is from a study of technical replicates of blood from a few donors. Sequencing was performed with immunoSEQ multiplex PCR; in TCRdb, only in-frame clones are kept and a portion is missing. The table lists 60,000 to 90,000 clones, about nine tenths of them singletons. CDR3 size: 14 residues. V trimming: 4 bases; J trimming: 7 bases; junction bases outside the gene matches: 5. Germline V gene sequence: CDR1 MDHEN, CDR2 SYDVKM. This chain uses TRBV28 with TRBJ1-4; 8 bases are shared with TRBD1. The specimen was T cells isolated from PBMCs. The sequence came from a human donor in good health. The CDR3 protein is CASSSRGQREKLFF. The CDR3 DNA follows: TGTGCCAGCAGTTCCAGGGGGCAGCGTGAAAAACTGTTTTTT.